The 28 T cell receptor beta chains below come from one sample, sequenced in a study of cytomegalovirus exposure and HLA in healthy donors. Researchers ran the PCR with 60 Vbeta and 13 Jbeta primers. The assay was immunoSEQ multiplex PCR, and TCRdb's table has in-frame clones only and misses some. The table records about 140,000 clones, 70% to 75% of them present only once. The sample was PBMCs. Every receptor here comes from a woman between 25 and 40 years old in good health and CMV-seronegative.

The rearrangement links TRBV2 to TRBJ1-2, with 7 bases that match TRBD1. The V gene's germline CDR1 is SNHLY and CDR2 FYNNEI. This CDR3 has 16 residues. Trimming removed 7 bases from V and 3 bases from J; junction bases left unmatched: 14. This CDR3 reads CASTFPPDRADYGYTF. Written as DNA, the CDR3 is TGTGCCAGCACCTTCCCTCCCGACAGGGCTGACTATGGCTACACCTTC.

V usage is TRBV28 and J usage is TRBJ2-7; possibly TRBD2 for D (5 bases). V gave up 6 bases and J gave up 2 bases, with 14 bases separating them. Looked up from germline, CDR1 is MDHEN and CDR2 is SYDVKM. The CDR3 is 14 amino acids. The CDR3 spells CASRWRAVTYEQYF. The CDR3 nucleotides read TGTGCCAGCAGATGGCGGGCGGTTACCTACGAGCAGTACTTC.

The CDR3 bases are TGCGCCAGCAGCCAGGACAGGGTGAACACTGAAGCTTTCTTT. Translation: CASSQDRVNTEAFF. The gene calls are TRBV4-1 and TRBJ1-1, with 8 nucleotides matching TRBD1. The germline V gene has CDR1 MGHRA and CDR2 YSYEKL. The CDR3 length is 14 residues. V was clipped by 3 bases and J by 0 bases; unmatched bases: 0.

This sequence joins TRBV7-6 and TRBJ1-6; D is undetermined. The CDR3 has 13 amino acids. Germline V gene sequence: CDR1 SGHVS, CDR2 FNYEAQ. V lost 5 bases and J 7 bases, leaving 9 bases between the germline ends. Here the CDR3 reads CASSPGLNSPLHF. As DNA, the CDR3 is TGTGCCAGCAGCCCCGGACTCAATTCACCCCTCCACTTT. The full variable domain, in which reference TRBV7-6 and TRBJ1-6 provide the parts outside the CDR3, is GAGVSQSPRYKVTKRGQDVALRCDPISGHVSLYWYRQALGQGPEFLTYFNYEAQQDKSGLPNDRFSAERPEGSISTLTIQRTEQRDSAMYRCASSPGLNSPLHFGNGTRLTVT.

This clone appeared a few times. The chain is built from TRBV6-4 and TRBJ1-5; 9 bases align to TRBD1. The CDR3 spans 16 residues. CDR1 MRHNA and CDR2 SNTAGT come from the germline V gene. The trim removed 4 bases at V and 4 bases at J, leaving 8 bases unmatched. This CDR3 is CASSVDVGQGNQPQHF. The DNA for the CDR3 is TGTGCCAGCAGTGTAGATGTGGGACAGGGTAATCAGCCCCAGCATTTT.

This sequence joins TRBV6-6 and TRBJ2-3, with D uncertain. The V end lost 3 bases, the J end lost 6 bases, and 4 bases lay between the germline ends. The CDR3 covers 11 residues. CDR1 is MNHNY, CDR2 SVGAGI, per germline (reference sequence). CDR3 nucleotides: TGTGCCAGCAGTTATCAGGATACGCAGTATTTT. Its translation: CASSYQDTQYF.

The chain carries TRBV13 and TRBJ2-5; maybe TRBD1 (5 bases). This CDR3 region has 14 residues. From germline, CDR1 is PRHDT and CDR2 FYEKMQ (reference sequence). Trimming stripped 4 bases from V and 5 bases from J, with 14 bases between. The CDR3 region has the DNA TGTGCCAGCAGCTCCCTAGGTTACAGGGAGACCCAGTACTTC. This gives the protein CASSSLGYRETQYF. Full variable domain (remainder filled in from reference TRBV13 and TRBJ2-5): AAGVIQSPRHLIKEKRETATLKCYPIPRHDTVYWYQQGPGQDPQFLISFYEKMQSDKGSIPDRFSAQQFSDYHSELNMSSLELGDSALYFCASSSLGYRETQYFGPGTRLLVL.

J is TRBJ1-6 and V is TRBV7-2, with 7 nucleotides matching TRBD1. J gave up 6 bases and V 5 bases, and 4 bases lay outside the gene matches. Germline values: CDR1 SGHTA, CDR2 FQGNSA. The CDR3 is 14 amino acids. CDR3 nucleotide sequence: TGTGCCAGCAGCACCCGGGACAGTAATTCACCCCTCCACTTT. Encoded protein: CASSTRDSNSPLHF. The full variable domain, in which reference TRBV7-2 and TRBJ1-6 provide the parts outside the CDR3, is GAGVSQSPSNKVTEKGKDVELRCDPISGHTALYWYRQSLGQGLEFLIYFQGNSAPDKSGLPSDRFSAERTGGSVSTLTIQRTQQEDSAVYLCASSTRDSNSPLHFGNGTRLTVT.

V usage is TRBV7-6 and J usage is TRBJ2-5; 8 bases agree with TRBD2. J gave up 5 bases and V 1 base, and 9 bases lay outside the gene matches. Germline CDR1 and CDR2: SGHVS and FNYEAQ. The CDR3 length is 16 residues. CDR3 protein: CASSLGTGGPRETQYF. The CDR3 region has the DNA TGTGCCAGCAGCTTAGGGACGGGAGGGCCTCGGGAGACCCAGTACTTC.

The V call is TRBV5-1, the J call TRBJ2-5; a weak D match, TRBD2 (6 bases). Germline CDR1 is SGHRS and CDR2 is YFSETQ. The CDR3 spans 14 residues. V gave up 2 bases and J gave up 4 bases, with 12 bases separating them. The CDR3 is CASSFGGPGETQYF. CDR3 nucleotides: TGCGCCAGCAGCTTTGGAGGGCCGGGAGAGACCCAGTACTTC.

The chain joins TRBV5-1 to TRBJ1-4; possibly TRBD1 for D (5 bases). The V end was cut by 3 bases, the J end by 4 bases, with 16 bases between. CDR1 and CDR2 from the germline V gene are SGHRS and YFSETQ. The CDR3 totals 16 residues. The CDR3 DNA reads as TGCGCCAGCAGCTGGGGGGACGGAAGGGGTAATGAAAAACTGTTTTTT. Its translation is CASSWGDGRGNEKLFF.

This CDR3 reads CASSMGTRQYF. CDR3 coding DNA: TGTGCCAGTAGTATGGGGACACGGCAGTACTTC. The V call is TRBV19, the J call TRBJ2-7; TRBD1 is a possible D gene (6 bases). Trimming removed 3 bases at V and 9 bases at J, with 9 bases between. Germline values: CDR1 LNHDA, CDR2 SQIVND (reference sequence). CDR3 length equals 11 residues.

The rearrangement joins TRBV28 to TRBJ2-4, with 9 bases identical to TRBD1. Germline lookup yields CDR1 MDHEN and CDR2 SYDVKM. This CDR3 has 17 residues. With V trimmed by 3 bases and J by 9 bases, 15 bases remained unmatched. The CDR3 DNA reads as TGTGCCAGCAGTTTGTATGGGACAGGGACCCACTTGAGCATTCAGTACTTC. Encoded protein: CASSLYGTGTHLSIQYF.

The table lists this clone with a count of one. V gene TRBV2 combines with J gene TRBJ1-2; D gene unclear. The CDR3 contains 12 residues. Germline V lookup: CDR1 SNHLY, CDR2 FYNNEI. The V end lost 2 bases, the J end lost 5 bases, and 6 bases lay between the germline ends. The CDR3 loop is CASSERVYGYTF. The CDR3 DNA reads TGTGCCAGCAGTGAACGGGTATATGGCTACACCTTC.

In regard to this clone: Other nucleotide sequences from this sample produce the same CDR3. The gene calls are TRBV30 and TRBJ1-5; D is ambiguous. The CDR3 spans 13 residues. The germline V gene encodes CDR1 GTSNPN and CDR2 SVGIG (reference sequence). The V end lost 0 bases, the J end lost 4 bases, and 7 bases lay between the germline ends. CDR3 in DNA: TGTGCCTGGAGTGTACGGGAAAATCAGCCCCAGCATTTT. The encoded protein is CAWSVRENQPQHF.

The CDR3 is CASKGQGFDAGELFF. The DNA of the CDR3 is TGTGCCAGCAAGGGACAGGGTTTTGATGCCGGGGAGCTGTTTTTT. This chain uses TRBV6-1 with TRBJ2-2, with 9 nucleotides matching TRBD1. V shed 7 bases, J shed 6 bases, and the junction held 9 bases outside the gene matches. The germline gives CDR1 MNHNS, CDR2 SASEGT. CDR3 length: 15 amino acids.

The V gene is TRBV7-6, the J gene TRBJ2-3, with a weak D call TRBD2 (5 bases). The germline CDR1 and CDR2 sequences are SGHVS and FNYEAQ. The CDR3 has 15 amino acids. Deletions cut 3 bases from V and 4 bases from J, with 14 bases between. The CDR3 sequence is CASSLVARGSDTQYF. CDR3 DNA: TGTGCCAGCAGCTTGGTAGCGCGAGGCTCAGATACGCAGTATTTT.

J is TRBJ1-2 and V is TRBV11-2; D not certain. Germline-derived CDR1 and CDR2 are SGHAT and FQNNGV. V lost 4 bases to trimming and J lost 8 bases, with 17 bases between them. CDR3 length equals 14 residues. The CDR3 sequence: CASSSPGRIQGYTF. DNA of the CDR3: TGTGCCAGCAGCTCACCCGGGAGAATCCAGGGCTACACCTTC.

J is TRBJ1-2 and V is TRBV18; D remains ambiguous. The CDR3 runs to 16 residues. Trimming removed 3 bases at V and 2 bases at J, with 16 bases between. Germline V gene data show CDR1 as KGHSH and CDR2 as LQKENI. Here the CDR3 reads CASSPRPGRWNYGYTF. The DNA of the CDR3 is TGTGCCAGCTCACCTCGTCCAGGAAGGTGGAACTATGGCTACACCTTC.

This clone was seen a single time. One end of the junction is discordant with germline, which a read error may explain. The rearrangement links TRBV7-9 to TRBJ1-1; D call uncertain. This CDR3 is built from 12 residues. Per germline, CDR1 SEHNR and CDR2 FQNEAQ (reference sequence). The DNA of the CDR3 is TGTTCCAGCAGCCTGATCGAGGGTGAAGCTTTCTTT. It yields the protein CSSSLIEGEAFF.

The CDR3 coding sequence is TGTGCCAGCAGCGCAAGACAGGGGAAGGGGTACGTC. It codes for CASSARQGKGYV. The chain couples TRBV28 to TRBJ2-7; 8 bases fit TRBD1. The V and J ends lost 6 bases and 12 bases, in that order; junction bases with no gene match: 10. Germline CDR1 and CDR2: MDHEN and SYDVKM. The CDR3 is made up of 12 amino acids.

The chain has TRBV7-9 and TRBJ1-6; no firm D call. V gave up 1 base and J gave up 9 bases, with 7 bases separating them. The CDR3 covers 13 residues. Germline V gene sequence: CDR1 SEHNR, CDR2 FQNEAQ (reference sequence). This CDR3 reads CASSLDLLSPLHF. In nucleotides, the CDR3 is TGTGCCAGCAGCTTAGACTTGCTTTCACCCCTCCACTTT.

The V gene is TRBV19, the J gene TRBJ2-1, with 15 bases that match TRBD2. The CDR3 length is 19 residues. Germline loops: CDR1 LNHDA, CDR2 SQIVND (reference sequence). The V segment lost 2 bases and the J segment 0 bases; nucleotides outside the gene matches: 5. This CDR3 reads CASSILGTSGGSSYNEQFF. In DNA, the CDR3 is TGTGCCAGTAGTATACTCGGGACTAGCGGGGGGAGCTCCTACAATGAGCAGTTCTTC.

This clone was counted a few times. This chain links TRBV6-5 with TRBJ2-3; 9 bases are a match to TRBD2. V trimming: 0 bases; J trimming: 4 bases; junction bases outside the gene matches: 5. This CDR3 is built from 16 residues. Germline values: CDR1 MNHEY, CDR2 SVGAGI. Here the CDR3 reads CASSYSGGGGADTQYF. CDR3 DNA: TGTGCCAGCAGTTACTCGGGGGGCGGGGGGGCAGATACGCAGTATTTT.

V is TRBV4-1 and J is TRBJ1-3, with a tentative D call TRBD1 (5 bases). This CDR3 spans 14 amino acids. Germline V gene sequence: CDR1 MGHRA, CDR2 YSYEKL. Trimming removed 1 base at V and 3 bases at J, with 7 bases between. In nucleotides, the CDR3 is TGCGCCAGCAGCCAAGCCGACAGTGGAAACACCATATATTTT. Protein sequence: CASSQADSGNTIYF.

V usage is TRBV6-5 and J usage is TRBJ2-3; 11 bases line up with TRBD2. Germline V CDR1 and CDR2: MNHEY, SVGAGI. Trimming at V came to 6 bases and at J to 6 bases, leaving 8 bases not matched to a gene. CDR3 length: 15 residues. The CDR3 region has the DNA TGTGCCAGCAGGCTTAGCGGGGGGGCCGGGGATACGCAGTATTTT. Protein sequence: CASRLSGGAGDTQYF.

This chain links TRBV28 with TRBJ2-3, with 9 positions matching TRBD2. The CDR3 spans 15 residues. CDR1 and CDR2 (germline): MDHEN, SYDVKM. V gave up 6 bases and J gave up 0 bases; unmatched junction bases: 4. DNA of the CDR3: TGTGCCAGCAGCCCTAGCGGGGTTAGCACAGATACGCAGTATTTT. It encodes CASSPSGVSTDTQYF. The entire variable domain, with the rest obtained from reference TRBV28 and TRBJ2-3, is as follows: DVKVTQSSRYLVKRTGEKVFLECVQDMDHENMFWYRQDPGLGLRLIYFSYDVKMKEKGDIPEGYSVSREKKERFSLILESASTNQTSMYLCASSPSGVSTDTQYFGPGTRLTVL.

Points on this clone: One end of the junction varies from germline; a read error may be responsible. The V call is TRBV7-9, the J call TRBJ1-3, with D possibly TRBD1 on 6 matching bases. The CDR3 extends over 19 amino acids. CDR1 is SEHNR and CDR2 is FQNEAQ in the germline V gene (reference sequence). The CDR3 DNA follows: TGTTCCAGCAGCTGGTGGGGGACAACTACTCAACCCTCTGGAAACACCATATATTTT. Translation gives CSSSWWGTTTQPSGNTIYF.